The present entry profiles one TCR beta chain with its context. These data are taken from a study of blood T cell repertoires in COVID-19. Study summary: The origin of the acute and convalescent COVID-19 samples was the United States, Italy and Spain. Sources were T cells, B-cell-depleted T cells, or PBMCs; the material itself was cDNA or gDNA.

Trimming took 6 bases from V and 8 from J, leaving 16 bases between them. The CDR3 runs 12 residues. Per the germline V gene, CDR1 is GTSNPN and CDR2 is SVGIG (reference sequence). Source study methods: The authors estimated nucleated cell counts from reference gene primer amplification. Measured with immunoSEQ multiplex PCR; TCRdb has only the in-frame clones, and not every one. V, J and clone size derive from that table, while D and trimming were established from the DNA sequence. This sample carries roughly 140,000 clones, approximately 83% of them seen once, and the ten largest clones take approximately 8%.

The chain links TRBV30 to TRBJ1-2; D remains ambiguous. The receptor comes from a woman in her fifties or sixties with COVID-19, enrolled during active disease. The sample was peripheral blood. The CDR3 protein is CACRPRSSGYTF. The CDR3 DNA follows: TGTGCCTGCCGTCCCCGGAGCTCGGGCTACACCTTC.